The 30 T cell receptor beta chains presented below share a single source sample, sequenced in a study of CD8 T cells in Susac syndrome. An amount of RNA that ranged from roughly 0.45 to 1 ug was reverse transcribed with random hexamers. TCRdb reprocessed the immunoSEQ multiplex PCR reads with MiXCR, giving one entry per CDR3 protein. The sample holds over 95,000 distinct CDR3 sequences, nearly 95% seen once. The specimen was CD4+ T cells from PBMCs. The source of these receptors is a human donor in good health.

The V and J genes are TRBV23-1 and TRBJ2-5, with D unresolved. TRBV23-1 carries the ORF label, with uncertain function. This CDR3 has 14 residues. V dropped 3 bases and J dropped 5 bases, with 13 bases sitting between them. CDR3 in amino acids: CASSHLCVPETQYF. CDR3 DNA: TGCGCCAGCAGTCATCTTTGCGTCCCCGAGACCCAGTACTTC.

The chain combines TRBV16 with TRBJ1-3, with 8 positions matching TRBD1. The ends lost 4 bases at V and 3 bases at J; junction bases unmatched: 8. This CDR3 is built from 16 residues. Looked up from germline, CDR1 is KGHSY and CDR2 is FQNENV. CDR3 protein: CASSRTTGGVGNTIYF. The CDR3 DNA is TGTGCCAGCAGCCGAACAACAGGGGGAGTTGGAAACACCATATATTTT.

This clonotype was seen only a few times. The V and J genes are TRBV7-2 and TRBJ1-1, with a tentative D call TRBD1 (6 bases). The V gene lost 4 bases and the J gene lost 11 bases, with 20 bases spanning the gap. The CDR3 is made up of 14 amino acids. Germline V gives CDR1 SGHTA, CDR2 FQGNSA. The CDR3 spells CASSSRAGEGGAFF. CDR3 nucleotides: TGTGCCAGCAGCTCGAGGGCAGGGGAAGGGGGGGCTTTCTTT.

The chain joins TRBV7-8 to TRBJ2-1, with 9 bases that match TRBD2. After removal of 5 bases from V and 10 bases from J, the junction contained 9 bases not matched to a gene. CDR3 size: 14 residues. CDR1 is SGHVS, CDR2 FQNEAQ, per germline. The chain's CDR3 is CASSQGTSIGEQFF. Written as DNA, the CDR3 is TGTGCCAGCAGCCAGGGGACTAGCATTGGCGAGCAGTTCTTC.

CDR3 residues: CASSIVLADTSTDTQYF. The CDR3 DNA is TGTGCCAGTAGTATCGTTCTAGCGGATACTAGCACAGATACGCAGTATTTT. The V gene is TRBV19, the J gene TRBJ2-3, with TRBD2 matching 7 bases. Germline assignment: CDR1 LNHDA and CDR2 SQIVND (reference sequence). V lost 3 bases to trimming and J lost 0 bases; unmatched junction nucleotides: 9. The CDR3 spans 17 residues. Full variable domain (rest looked up from reference TRBV19 and TRBJ2-3): DGGITQSPKYLFRKEGQNVTLSCEQNLNHDAMYWYRQDPGQGLRLIYYSQIVNDFQKGDIAEGYSVSREKKESFPLTVTSAQKNPTAFYLCASSIVLADTSTDTQYFGPGTRLTVL.

This CDR3 reads CSAHDSPNEQFF. The CDR3 coding sequence is TGCAGCGCCCACGACAGCCCCAATGAGCAGTTCTTC. The chain carries TRBV29-1 and TRBJ2-1; possibly TRBD1 for D (5 bases). V lost 7 bases to trimming and J lost 6 bases, with 13 bases between them. The CDR3 is 12 amino acids. The V gene's germline CDR1 is SQVTM and CDR2 ANQGSEA.

This clonotype was picked up one time. The V call is TRBV4-2, the J call TRBJ2-1; D remains unclear. V was pared by 4 bases and J by 6 bases, with 13 bases between. From germline, CDR1 is LGHNA and CDR2 YNFKEQ. The CDR3 consists of 14 residues. The CDR3 DNA reads as TGTGCCAGCAGCCCATTCGCCGGACCCAATGAGCAGTTCTTC. Translating gives CASSPFAGPNEQFF.

The chain uses TRBV20-1 and TRBJ2-5; possibly TRBD1 or TRBD2 for D (6 bases each). CDR3 length equals 12 residues. CDR1 is DFQATT, CDR2 SNEGSKA, per germline (reference sequence). V was pared by 8 bases and J by 5 bases, with 15 bases between. The CDR3 is CSLSSGAETQYF. CDR3 nucleotide sequence: TGCAGTCTCAGCTCGGGGGCTGAGACCCAGTACTTC.

The chain carries TRBV19 and TRBJ1-1, with 7 bases aligning to TRBD1. Germline CDR1 reads LNHDA; CDR2 reads SQIVND (reference sequence). V was pared by 5 bases and J by 4 bases, with 4 bases of the junction left unmatched. The CDR3 is 13 residues long. CDR3 in amino acids: CASSPGQITEAFF. CDR3 nucleotide sequence: TGTGCCAGTAGTCCGGGACAGATCACTGAAGCTTTCTTT.

A few counts support this clonotype. The chain employs TRBV20-1 and TRBJ1-2; D possibly corresponds to TRBD1 (5 bases). With 5 bases removed from V and 3 bases from J, the gap between germline ends came to 10 bases. CDR3 length equals 12 residues. CDR1 is DFQATT, CDR2 SNEGSKA, per germline (reference sequence). The CDR3 DNA reads TGCAGTGCTCAGGGTGGCTACTATGGCTACACCTTC. Amino acid sequence: CSAQGGYYGYTF.

V and J are TRBV5-1 and TRBJ1-1; D not certain. The CDR3 length is 14 residues. Trimming stripped 0 bases from V and 4 bases from J, with 10 bases between. Germline lookup yields CDR1 SGHRS and CDR2 YFSETQ. The CDR3 here is CASSLGAFPTEAFF. The DNA for the CDR3 is TGCGCCAGCAGCTTGGGGGCTTTTCCCACTGAAGCTTTCTTT.

The chain combines TRBV29-1 with TRBJ1-2; 8 positions agree with TRBD1. Trimming cost V 6 bases and J 0 bases; bases outside gene matches: 6. CDR1 is SQVTM, CDR2 ANQGSEA, per germline. The CDR3 has 14 amino acids. The CDR3 nucleotides are TGCAGCGTACCGGGACAGGACACTAACTATGGCTACACCTTC. Encoded protein: CSVPGQDTNYGYTF.

The chain combines TRBV7-2 with TRBJ2-3, with TRBD2 matching 9 bases. The CDR3 has 15 amino acids. The V and J ends lost 8 bases and 4 bases, in that order; junction bases with no gene match: 10. Germline V gives CDR1 SGHTA, CDR2 FQGNSA. CDR3 sequence (DNA): TGTGCCAGCGGATTAGCCGGCGGGGGGGCAGATACGCAGTATTTT. Protein sequence: CASGLAGGGADTQYF.

The DNA for the CDR3 is TGCGCCAGCAACCCCGGGGGAATCGGGTATGGCTACACCTTC. This codes for CASNPGGIGYGYTF. This rearrangement joins TRBV5-1 to TRBJ1-2; D is perhaps TRBD1 (5 bases). This CDR3 region has 14 residues. Germline V CDR1 and CDR2: SGHRS, YFSETQ. V was shortened by 6 bases and J by 5 bases, with 17 bases between the two germline ends.

The chain has TRBV5-4 and TRBJ2-1, with TRBD1 as a possible D gene (7 bases). Trimming pared 4 bases from V and 5 bases from J, leaving 19 bases between. This CDR3 region has 16 residues. Germline CDR1 and CDR2: SGHNT and YYREEE (reference sequence). In DNA, the CDR3 is TGTGCCAGCAGCATTGGGGGGTCAGGGGGGCACAATGAGCAGTTCTTC. It codes for CASSIGGSGGHNEQFF.

The table lists this clonotype with a count of one. V usage is TRBV3-1 and J usage is TRBJ1-3, with D maybe TRBD1 (5 bases). Germline values: CDR1 LGHDT, CDR2 YNNKEL (reference sequence). This CDR3 has 17 residues. V was clipped by 0 bases and J by 0 bases, with 12 bases between them. The CDR3 protein is CASSQERLGGSGNTIYF. In nucleotides, the CDR3 is TGTGCCAGCAGCCAAGAGCGGTTGGGGGGCTCTGGAAACACCATATATTTT.

Written as DNA, the CDR3 is TGTGCCAGCAGGCCTTTCGGACAGGAGAGATACAATGAGCAGTTCTTC. Protein product: CASRPFGQERYNEQFF. This chain joins TRBV6-2 or TRBV6-3 and TRBJ2-1, with 7 bases aligning to TRBD1. CDR3 length: 16 amino acids. V trimming: 6 bases; J trimming: 4 bases; junction bases outside the gene matches: 12. The V gene's germline CDR1 is MNHEY and CDR2 SVGEGT.

The CDR3 loop reads CASSPPPWWGETTEAFF. CDR3 DNA: TGTGCCAGCTCACCCCCCCCCTGGTGGGGGGAAACCACTGAAGCTTTCTTT. This sequence joins TRBV18 and TRBJ1-1, with D perhaps matching TRBD1 (5 bases). The CDR3 spans 17 residues. Per germline, CDR1 KGHSH and CDR2 LQKENI. The V and J ends lost 3 bases and 4 bases respectively, with 21 bases between them.

The rearrangement links TRBV7-2 to TRBJ1-5; D unclear. Germline V gene data show CDR1 as SGHTA and CDR2 as FQGNSA. CDR3 size: 15 residues. V lost 1 base and J lost 6, with 13 bases in between. The CDR3: CASSLGLGPGQPQHF. The CDR3 bases are TGTGCCAGCAGCTTAGGTCTTGGGCCCGGTCAGCCCCAGCATTTT.

The gene calls are TRBV7-3 and TRBJ1-2, with D perhaps matching TRBD1 (6 bases). The CDR3 totals 16 residues. Germline V gives CDR1 SGHTA, CDR2 FQGTGA. Deletions cut 0 bases from V and 6 bases from J, with 17 bases between. CDR3 sequence: CASSLTPRVGGDGYTF. The CDR3 nucleotides read TGTGCCAGCAGCTTAACCCCCCGGGTAGGGGGAGATGGCTACACCTTC.

The chain is built from TRBV6-5 and TRBJ2-1; no clear D. CDR3 length equals 12 residues. V was pared by 2 bases and J by 7 bases, with 6 bases between. Germline V lookup: CDR1 MNHEY, CDR2 SVGAGI. The CDR3 spells CASSYRANEQFF. CDR3 coding DNA: TGTGCCAGCAGTTACAGGGCAAATGAGCAGTTCTTC.

V usage is TRBV5-1 and J usage is TRBJ2-7; D not resolved. Trimming took 0 bases from V and 0 from J, leaving 4 bases between them. Germline V gives CDR1 SGHRS, CDR2 YFSETQ. There are 13 residues in the CDR3. The CDR3 protein is CASSLATSYEQYF. The CDR3 DNA reads TGCGCCAGCAGCTTGGCTACCTCCTACGAGCAGTACTTC.

The rearrangement links TRBV7-9 to TRBJ2-6; no clear D gene. Trimming removed 3 bases at V and 7 bases at J, with 10 bases between. Germline V gene sequence: CDR1 SEHNR, CDR2 FQNEAQ (reference sequence). This CDR3 has 14 amino acids. The CDR3: CASSFRRVANVLTF. The CDR3 bases are TGTGCCAGCAGCTTTCGAAGGGTAGCCAACGTCCTGACTTTC.

The chain carries TRBV5-1 and TRBJ2-5; 8 positions agree with TRBD2. Germline lookup yields CDR1 SGHRS and CDR2 YFSETQ. The CDR3 is 15 amino acids. V dropped 5 bases and J dropped 4; count of bases not matched to a gene: 10. The CDR3 DNA reads as TGCGCCAGCAGTCCAACCGGACTAGCATTAGAGACCCAGTACTTC. The encoded protein is CASSPTGLALETQYF.

V is TRBV28 and J is TRBJ2-2; TRBD1 matches at 8 bases. Trimming at V came to 2 bases and at J to 6 bases, leaving 8 bases not matched to a gene. The CDR3 has 16 amino acids. Germline V gene sequence: CDR1 MDHEN, CDR2 SYDVKM. The chain's CDR3 is CASSLQLGQGPGELFF. CDR3 bases: TGTGCCAGCAGTTTACAACTTGGACAGGGACCCGGGGAGCTGTTTTTT.

This clonotype was observed a handful of times. The chain employs TRBV5-6 and TRBJ2-7; TRBD1 is a possible D gene (6 bases). Trimming took off 4 bases at V and 0 bases at J, with 17 bases between the two ends. There are 16 residues in the CDR3. Per germline, CDR1 SGHDT and CDR2 YYEEEE. CDR3 bases: TGTGCCAGCAGCGTAGTAGGTAACAGGGACTCCTACGAGCAGTACTTC. It specifies CASSVVGNRDSYEQYF.

The CDR3 sequence is CSARLALQDTQYF. DNA of the CDR3: TGCAGTGCTAGACTAGCCCTCCAAGATACGCAGTATTTT. The chain recombines TRBV20-1 with TRBJ2-3; D possibly corresponds to TRBD2 (5 bases). This CDR3 comprises 13 residues. The germline CDR1 and CDR2 sequences are DFQATT and SNEGSKA (reference sequence). V dropped 2 bases and J dropped 5 bases, with 11 bases sitting between them.

The chain employs TRBV5-1 and TRBJ2-7; tentatively, D is TRBD2 (7 bases). CDR1 is SGHRS and CDR2 is YFSETQ in the germline V gene. V dropped 5 bases and J dropped 2 bases, with 11 bases sitting between them. The length of the CDR3 is 13 residues. CDR3 nucleotide sequence: TGCGCCAGCAGTCCCGGGGGGCCCTACGAGCAGTACTTC. The encoded protein is CASSPGGPYEQYF.

The V gene is TRBV5-6, the J gene TRBJ1-5; D gene uncertain. Germline loops: CDR1 SGHDT, CDR2 YYEEEE. The CDR3 totals 14 residues. The V end lost 2 bases, the J end lost 3 bases, and 9 bases lay between the germline ends. CDR3 region: CASSLRLFNQPQHF. CDR3 nucleotides: TGTGCCAGCAGCTTACGGTTATTCAATCAGCCCCAGCATTTT. The whole variable domain, remainder taken from reference TRBV5-6 and TRBJ1-5, is DAGVTQSPTHLIKTRGQQVTLRCSPKSGHDTVSWYQQALGQGPQFIFQYYEEEERQRGNFPDRFSGHQFPNYSSELNVNALLLGDSALYLCASSLRLFNQPQHFGDGTRLSIL.

The chain has TRBV2 and TRBJ2-7; 11 bases align to TRBD2. This CDR3 has 13 amino acids. The germline gives CDR1 SNHLY, CDR2 FYNNEI. J was trimmed by 3 bases and V by 7 bases; bases with no gene match: 2. The CDR3 region has the DNA TGTGCCAGCATAGGGACTAGCGGCTACGAGCAGTACTTC. This sequence encodes CASIGTSGYEQYF.